Following are 16 T cell receptor beta chains from one sample sequenced in a study of CD8+CD57+ T cells in acquired aplastic anemia. TCR beta VDJ and CDR3 profiles were obtained from a genomic DNA template. TCRdb used MiXCR to reprocess the reads, holding one entry per CDR3 protein. In the table there are under 150,000 distinct CDR3 sequences, approximately 41% of which are singletons. Sequencing involved patients with CD8+CD57+ cell expansion previously shown by flow cytometry. Sequencing was done on a sample of sorted CD4+, CD8+, or CD8+CD57+ T cells (not recorded which) from PBMCs. The receptors derive from a human donor with aplastic anemia.

In regard to this clonotype: Just one base apart from a much larger clone, this may be a read error. V usage is TRBV3-1 and J usage is TRBJ2-7; D is undetermined. This CDR3 is 12 amino acids long. Looked up from germline, CDR1 is LGHDT and CDR2 is YNNKEL (reference sequence). Trimming removed 4 bases from V and 7 bases from J, with 11 bases in between. In DNA, the CDR3 is TGTGCCAGCAGCCCGTCCCTTGGGGAGCAGTACGTC. This encodes CASSPSLGEQYV.

This clonotype was picked up many times. This rearrangement joins TRBV6-1 to TRBJ2-3, with D perhaps matching TRBD1 (7 bases). Trimming stripped 2 bases from V and 3 bases from J, with 12 bases between. The germline V gene encodes CDR1 MNHNS and CDR2 SASEGT. This CDR3 has 15 residues. The CDR3 coding sequence is TGTGCCAGCAGTGAACGGGGGACAGCGACAGATACGCAGTATTTT. This sequence encodes CASSERGTATDTQYF.

The chain recombines TRBV6-2 or TRBV6-3 with TRBJ2-1, with 12 bases lining up with TRBD2. The CDR3 is 17 amino acids. The V and J ends lost 2 bases and 0 bases, in that order; junction bases with no gene match: 2. CDR1 and CDR2 from the germline V gene are MNHEY and SVGEGT. The CDR3 coding sequence is TGTGCCAGCAGTTACCCTAGCGGGGGGGCCTCCTACAATGAGCAGTTCTTC. It yields the protein CASSYPSGGASYNEQFF.

This clonotype was observed at least ten times. The rearrangement joins TRBV6-5 to TRBJ1-2, with TRBD1 matching 11 bases. V shed 4 bases and J 4 bases; nucleotides not matched to a gene: 8. In germline, CDR1 is MNHEY, CDR2 SVGAGI. CDR3 length equals 16 residues. This CDR3 reads CASSSDRGRYLYGYTF. The CDR3 region has the DNA TGTGCCAGCAGTTCGGACAGGGGGCGATACCTCTATGGCTACACCTTC.

This clonotype was picked up many times. The rearrangement links TRBV2 to TRBJ2-3; D could derive from TRBD1 or TRBD2 (6 bases each). Trimming took 8 bases from V and 5 from J, leaving 8 bases between them. The CDR3 has 11 amino acids. Germline CDR1 is SNHLY and CDR2 is FYNNEI. In DNA, the CDR3 is TGTGCCAGCGGAGGGGGAGATACGCAGTATTTT. It yields the protein CASGGGDTQYF.

This sequence joins TRBV2 and TRBJ1-5, with D perhaps TRBD1 (5 bases). Germline V gives CDR1 SNHLY, CDR2 FYNNEI. Between the trimmed V and J ends, which lost 4 bases and 4 bases, there was a span of 11 bases. The CDR3 contains 14 residues. The CDR3 DNA reads as TGTGCCAGCAGTGCGGGGGACGGGAATCAGCCCCAGCATTTT. This sequence encodes CASSAGDGNQPQHF.

This clonotype was seen many times. The chain employs TRBV4-1 and TRBJ1-1; weak D call: TRBD1 (6 bases). This CDR3 contains 16 residues. The germline CDR1 and CDR2 sequences are MGHRA and YSYEKL. V was cut by 1 base and J by 1 base, with 13 bases left in between. The chain's CDR3 is CASSQAPGTSNTEAFF. The CDR3 DNA reads as TGCGCCAGCAGCCAAGCCCCCGGGACATCGAACACTGAAGCTTTCTTT.

This clonotype was recorded at least ten times. The chain carries TRBV18 and TRBJ1-1, with D unclear. Germline V lookup: CDR1 KGHSH, CDR2 LQKENI. This CDR3 is built from 13 residues. Between the trimmed V and J ends, which lost 3 bases and 1 base, there was a span of 6 bases. The CDR3 DNA reads as TGTGCCAGCTCACCCCTTAGGAACACTGAAGCTTTCTTT. The encoded protein is CASSPLRNTEAFF.

This clonotype was detected only a few times. The V and J genes are TRBV5-1 and TRBJ2-3, with 8 bases identical to TRBD1. The CDR3 spans 13 residues. Germline V gene lookup returns CDR1 SGHRS and CDR2 YFSETQ. Trimming removed 4 bases from V and 5 bases from J; junction bases left unmatched: 3. CDR3 coding DNA: TGCGCCAGCAGCCAGGGGGCAGAAGATACGCAGTATTTT. Protein: CASSQGAEDTQYF.

The chain combines TRBV4-1 with TRBJ2-4; TRBD2 matches at 7 bases. Germline loops: CDR1 MGHRA, CDR2 YSYEKL. The V gene end was trimmed by 2 bases and the J gene end by 6 bases; junction bases not matched to a gene: 13. This CDR3 has 17 amino acids. The CDR3 spells CASSQTITGGKGNIQYF. Written as DNA, the CDR3 is TGCGCCAGCAGCCAAACTATTACGGGAGGAAAGGGAAACATTCAGTACTTC.

This clonotype was recorded a few times. V gene TRBV19 combines with J gene TRBJ2-7; 9 bases match TRBD1. Germline CDR1 and CDR2: LNHDA and SQIVND (reference sequence). V shed 6 bases, J shed 6 bases, and the junction held 3 bases outside the gene matches. The CDR3 has 12 residues. The CDR3 DNA follows: TGTGCCAGTAGCCGGACAGGGGTCGAGCAGTACTTC. This gives the protein CASSRTGVEQYF. Complete variable domain (other parts from reference TRBV19 and TRBJ2-7): DGGITQSPKYLFRKEGQNVTLSCEQNLNHDAMYWYRQDPGQGLRLIYYSQIVNDFQKGDIAEGYSVSREKKESFPLTVTSAQKNPTAFYLCASSRTGVEQYFGPGTRLTVT.

This clonotype was seen many times. The chain carries TRBV4-1 and TRBJ1-4, with 7 bases that match TRBD1. V lost 3 bases to trimming and J lost 6 bases; unmatched junction nucleotides: 4. Per the germline V gene, CDR1 is MGHRA and CDR2 is YSYEKL. The CDR3 totals 14 residues. The CDR3 sequence: CASSQRGTDEKLFF. DNA for the CDR3: TGCGCCAGCAGCCAGCGCGGGACAGATGAAAAACTGTTTTTT.

The chain couples TRBV20-1 to TRBJ1-5, with TRBD1 matching 7 bases. V was clipped by 5 bases and J by 1 base; unmatched bases: 8. Looked up from germline, CDR1 is DFQATT and CDR2 is SNEGSKA (reference sequence). CDR3 size: 15 residues. CDR3 residues: CSAWGKGASNQPQHF. CDR3 coding DNA: TGCAGTGCTTGGGGAAAGGGGGCGAGCAATCAGCCCCAGCATTTT.

The chain couples TRBV20-1 to TRBJ2-2; D is possibly TRBD1 (5 bases). The CDR3 has 13 amino acids. Germline V lookup: CDR1 DFQATT, CDR2 SNEGSKA (reference sequence). The V and J ends lost 5 bases and 7 bases respectively, with 14 bases between them. This CDR3 is CSARQGVDGELFF. CDR3 sequence (DNA): TGCAGTGCTCGGCAGGGTGTGGACGGGGAGCTGTTTTTT.

This clonotype was detected ten times or more. The chain carries TRBV2 and TRBJ1-5; D possibly corresponds to TRBD1 (6 bases). Germline CDR1 and CDR2: SNHLY and FYNNEI. This CDR3 contains 14 residues. V was shortened by 5 bases and J by 3 bases, with 11 bases between the two germline ends. The DNA of the CDR3 is TGTGCCAGCAGTAAACAGGGTTCCAATCAGCCCCAGCATTTT. Its protein product is CASSKQGSNQPQHF.

This clonotype occurred many times. The V call is TRBV5-6, the J call TRBJ1-2; 7 bases line up with TRBD1. This CDR3 contains 13 residues. V lost 4 bases and J lost 8; bases outside the gene matches: 8. Germline CDR1 and CDR2: SGHDT and YYEEEE. CDR3 sequence: CASSGRGPAGYTF. Here the CDR3 DNA reads TGTGCCAGCAGCGGGAGGGGGCCAGCCGGCTACACCTTC.